The clone carrying this T cell receptor beta chain has only a few counts. This CDR3 region has 19 residues. Per germline, CDR1 MNHEY and CDR2 SVGAGI. The junction had 10 bases not matched to a gene; V was cut back by 1 base and J by 4 bases. The data originate from a study of T-cell reconstitution after alpha-beta-depleted transplantation in children. Unique molecular identifiers were incorporated into the prepared TCRbeta library. A single record per CDR3 protein comes from TCRdb applying MiXCR to the PCR reads. The table includes about 600,000 distinct CDR3 sequences, over 9.5% detected once. This sequence originates from a human donor who donated a stem cell graft to a child with acute myeloid leukemia. The specimen comprised PBMCs from the stem cell graft donor, sampled from the stem cell graft. The J gene is TRBJ2-2, the V gene TRBV6-5; 12 positions match TRBD2. The DNA for the CDR3 is TGTGCCAGCAGTTACTTCGATCCCGGGACTAGCGGGTTCACCGGGGAGCTGTTTTTT. Protein product: CASSYFDPGTSGFTGELFF.